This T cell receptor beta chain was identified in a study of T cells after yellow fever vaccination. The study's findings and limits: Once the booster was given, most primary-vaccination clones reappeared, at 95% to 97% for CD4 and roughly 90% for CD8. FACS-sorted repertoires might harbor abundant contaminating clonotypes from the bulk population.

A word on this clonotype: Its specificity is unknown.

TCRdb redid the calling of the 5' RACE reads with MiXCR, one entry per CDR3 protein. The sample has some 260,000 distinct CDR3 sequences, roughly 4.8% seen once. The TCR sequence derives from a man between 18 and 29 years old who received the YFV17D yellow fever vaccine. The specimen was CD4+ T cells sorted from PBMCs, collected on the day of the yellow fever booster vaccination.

Here the CDR3 reads CASSPGGVEKLFF. CDR3 DNA sequence: TGTGCCAGCAGCCCGGGTGGGGTCGAAAAACTGTTTTTT. The chain combines TRBV3-1 with TRBJ1-4; D is ambiguous. The CDR3 spans 13 residues. V lost 4 bases to trimming and J lost 8 bases, with 11 bases between them. Looked up from germline, CDR1 is LGHDT and CDR2 is YNNKEL (reference sequence). Supplemented by reference TRBV3-1 and TRBJ1-4, the full variable domain reads DTAVSQTPKYLVTQMGNDKSIKCEQNLGHDTMYWYKQDSKKFLKIMFSYNNKELIINETVPNRFSPKSPDKAHLNLHINSLELGDSAVYFCASSPGGVEKLFFGSGTQLSVL.